These 10 T cell receptor beta chains came from one sample sequenced in a study of T cells expressing NK-cell markers. TCRdb reprocessed the 5' RACE reads and reports one entry per CDR3 protein, with no DNA. Recorded for this sample: some 460,000 distinct CDR3 sequences. The material sequenced was blood T cells: a sorted CD56 or NKG2C T cell subset, CD4+ or CD8+ T cells, or bulk PBMC T cells (not recorded which). These receptor sequences come from a woman aged 45-60 years in good health.

This sequence joins TRBV20-1 and TRBJ1-1; there is no DNA to check the TCRdb D call of TRBD1. There are 16 residues in the CDR3. Looked up from germline, CDR1 is DFQATT and CDR2 is SNEGSKA (reference sequence). The CDR3 region is CSARIGGQGWDTEAFF.

V and J are TRBV11-3 and TRBJ2-5. From germline, CDR1 is SGHNT and CDR2 YENEEA. This CDR3 is built from 15 residues. CDR3 protein: CASSRLSGYQETQYF. The full variable domain, completed using reference TRBV11-3 and TRBJ2-5, is EAGVVQSPRYKIIEKKQPVAFWCNPISGHNTLYWYLQNLGQGPELLIRYENEEAVDDSQLPKDRFSAERLKGVDSTLKIQPAELGDSAVYLCASSRLSGYQETQYFGPGTRLLVL.

J is TRBJ2-1 and V is TRBV4-1; TCRdb proposes TRBD1, but this gene call is untestable without DNA. CDR1 MGHRA and CDR2 YSYEKL come from the germline V gene. There are 15 residues in the CDR3. Here the CDR3 reads CASSPLGTGGNEQFF.

This CDR3 reads CASSPTGVSYNEQFF. This chain uses TRBV11-2 with TRBJ2-1. This CDR3 spans 15 amino acids. CDR1 and CDR2 (germline): SGHAT, FQNNGV.

The rearrangement uses TRBV5-1 and TRBJ1-6; no DNA is available, so the TRBD1 call from TCRdb remains unchecked. The CDR3 contains 14 residues. Germline assignment: CDR1 SGHRS and CDR2 YFSETQ. The CDR3 loop is CASSATGVNSPLHF.

The chain couples TRBV3-1 to TRBJ1-4. Per germline, CDR1 LGHDT and CDR2 YNNKEL (reference sequence). This CDR3 is built from 14 residues. The CDR3 is CASSLRRNNEKLFF.

J is TRBJ2-2 and V is TRBV30; TCRdb calls TRBD2, which cannot be checked without DNA. The CDR3 sequence is 14 residues long. Per germline, CDR1 GTSNPN and CDR2 SVGIG (reference sequence). CDR3: CAWSWELGTGELFF.

The chain's CDR3 is CASSALANTPYEQYF. The chain recombines TRBV10-1 with TRBJ2-7; TCRdb indicates TRBD2, and absent DNA this call remains unverified. The germline CDR1 and CDR2 sequences are WNHNN and SYGVQD (reference sequence). The length of the CDR3 is 15 residues.

This chain connects TRBV11-2 to TRBJ2-1; TCRdb gives TRBD1 as the D gene, but with no DNA this cannot be confirmed. Germline CDR1 reads SGHAT; CDR2 reads FQNNGV. This CDR3 comprises 15 residues. CDR3 amino acids: CASSSMGRTYNEQFF.

The rearrangement joins TRBV7-8 to TRBJ2-2; the D gene TCRdb calls, TRBD2, cannot be checked with no DNA. The CDR3 has 17 amino acids. Germline values: CDR1 SGHVS, CDR2 FQNEAQ. The CDR3 loop reads CASSLIAGLVNTGELFF.